This TCR beta chain comes out of a study of T cell repertoires in cytomegalovirus infection. In the study overall: Recently identified HLA-C-restricted CMV epitopes were used, and well-studied HLA-B-restricted CMV epitopes were used as well.

Worth noting for this clonotype: What it binds is not known.

MiXCR was run by TCRdb on the reads, yielding one entry per CDR3 protein. The sample contains some 120,000 distinct CDR3 sequences, approximately 30% of which appear only once. Germline CDR1 is SGHNT and CDR2 is YENEEA. The ends lost 5 bases at V and 0 bases at J; junction bases unmatched: 3. The CDR3 has 16 amino acids. The J gene is TRBJ2-3, the V gene TRBV11-3; 12 nucleotides agree with TRBD2. Sequenced material: CD8+ T cells from cultured PBMCs, taken from culture after CMV antigen stimulation. The sequence was collected from a human donor in good health (CMV status not recorded). Some clones in this sample may be carry-over from other donors' samples. The CDR3 here is CASSRTSGDSTDTQYF. The CDR3 bases are TGTGCCAGCAGCCGGACTAGCGGGGATAGCACAGATACGCAGTATTTT.